This TCR beta chain was sequenced in a study of graft-versus-host responses after intestinal transplantation. Study overall: Transplants given to recipients were multivisceral, liver-intestinal, or isolated intestinal. Recipients across the board were started on anti-thymocyte globulin induction, then kept on tacrolimus and steroids for approximately three years. Regarding the study as a whole: Early after transplant, HvG clones declined as circulating GvH clones peaked.

Sequencing was performed with immunoSEQ multiplex PCR; in TCRdb, only in-frame clones are kept and a portion is missing. This table has tens of thousands of clones, about 90% appearing once. The CDR3 runs to 17 residues. Germline assignment: CDR1 MGHRA and CDR2 YSYEKL. Trimming took 1 base from V and 2 from J; bases not matched to a gene: 9. Remarks on this clone: Its antigen is still unknown.

The receptor was derived from a human patient who received an intestinal transplant, so some T cells may come from the graft donor. The material was PBMCs, obtained around 120 days after intestinal transplantation. The chain employs TRBV4-1 and TRBJ1-2; 8 bases match TRBD1. The CDR3 is CASSQGQGAGLNYGYTF. CDR3 DNA sequence: TGCGCCAGCAGCCAAGGGCAGGGGGCAGGATTAAACTATGGCTACACCTTC.